The 20 T cell receptor beta chains listed next were all sequenced from one sample in a study of post-analysis software for immune sequencing data. Study outcomes and limitations: Five or six TRBV segments were significantly more frequent in patients than in controls. TRBV5-6, TRBV5-1 and TRBV20-1 were among these segments.

Their target antigens are unknown. The library was made from cDNA and included unique molecular identifiers. One entry per CDR3 protein, called by TCRdb with MiXCR from the PCR reads. The table includes 700,000 to 800,000 distinct CDR3 sequences, roughly 30% detected once. Sequencing was carried out using blood. These receptors originate from a girl aged 10 to 17 with multiple sclerosis.

About this clonotype itself: The junction departs from germline at one end; a sequencing error may be responsible. V is TRBV20-1 and J is TRBJ2-3, with TRBD1 matching 8 bases. Germline assignment: CDR1 DFQATT and CDR2 SNEGSKA (reference sequence). This CDR3 contains 14 residues. The CDR3 is CSARGQGATDTQYF. The DNA for the CDR3 is TGCAGTGCCAGAGGGCAGGGGGCCACAGATACGCAGTATTTT.

Turning to this clonotype: Compared with germline, one end of the junction differs, possibly owing to a read error. The genes are TRBV25-1 and TRBJ1-2; tentative D call: TRBD1 (5 bases). The CDR3 consists of 13 residues. Germline CDR1 and CDR2: MGHDK and SYGVNS. CDR3 loop: CVSSEPGTRGYTF. As DNA, the CDR3 is TGTGTCAGCAGTGAACCGGGGACGAGGGGCTACACCTTC.

To note about this clonotype: A junction end diverges from the germline sequence, so it may reflect a read error. This chain uses TRBV6-6 with TRBJ1-2; no reliable D call. The CDR3 sequence is 15 residues long. Germline values: CDR1 MNHNY, CDR2 SVGAGI (reference sequence). The CDR3 sequence is CVSSPSRTTNYGYTF. The DNA of the CDR3 is TGTGTCAGCAGTCCGTCCAGGACGACTAACTATGGCTACACCTTC.

This clonotype was picked up a small number of times. The gene calls are TRBV10-3 and TRBJ2-5; D is perhaps TRBD1 or TRBD2 (6 bases each). The CDR3 contains 14 residues. Germline-derived CDR1 and CDR2 are ENHRY and SYGVKD. The germline V and J ends were trimmed by 3 bases and 4 bases, with 12 bases remaining between them. The CDR3 reads CAISEQGGGETQYF. For the CDR3, the DNA is TGTGCCATCAGTGAACAGGGAGGAGGAGAGACCCAGTACTTC.

This clonotype was counted a few times. The gene calls are TRBV4-1 and TRBJ2-7; D is perhaps TRBD2 (5 bases). Germline CDR1 MGHRA, CDR2 YSYEKL. The CDR3 is made up of 14 amino acids. V lost 0 bases and J lost 3, with 9 bases in between. DNA of the CDR3: TGCGCCAGCAGCCAAGATACGGGGAACTACGAGCAGTACTTC. Translating it yields CASSQDTGNYEQYF.

The table lists this clonotype with a few counts. The V gene is TRBV29-1, the J gene TRBJ2-3, with D hard to call. CDR3 length equals 12 residues. Germline lookup yields CDR1 SQVTM and CDR2 ANQGSEA. V was cut by 7 bases and J by 2 bases, with 10 bases left in between. The CDR3 DNA sequence: TGCAGCGCCCTAACACACACAGATACGCAGTATTTT. This encodes CSALTHTDTQYF.

The table lists this clonotype with a few counts. The V gene is TRBV20-1, the J gene TRBJ2-1; the match to TRBD2 covers 10 bases. CDR3 length: 13 amino acids. V was pared by 4 bases and J by 6 bases, with 3 bases of the junction left unmatched. Per germline, CDR1 DFQATT and CDR2 SNEGSKA (reference sequence). CDR3 loop: CSANKREGNEQFF. The CDR3 bases are TGCAGTGCTAATAAGCGGGAGGGCAATGAGCAGTTCTTC.

The V call is TRBV9, the J call TRBJ2-3; TRBD2 aligns across 8 bases. The CDR3 consists of 16 residues. Germline values: CDR1 SGDLS, CDR2 YYNGEE. V was clipped by 2 bases and J by 0 bases; unmatched bases: 5. The CDR3, as DNA: TGTGCCAGCAGCGTCGGCGGGGGGATTAGCACAGATACGCAGTATTTT. Protein: CASSVGGGISTDTQYF. Drawing the rest from reference TRBV9 and TRBJ2-3, the complete variable domain is DSGVTQTPKHLITATGQRVTLRCSPRSGDLSVYWYQQSLDQGLQFLIQYYNGEERAKGNILERFSAQQFPDLHSELNLSSLELGDSALYFCASSVGGGISTDTQYFGPGTRLTVL.

This clonotype was recorded a few times. The V gene is TRBV20-1, the J gene TRBJ2-7, with 9 bases aligning to TRBD1. The CDR3 extends over 13 amino acids. The J segment lost 4 bases and the V segment lost 6 bases, leaving 7 bases of the junction unmatched. The germline V gene encodes CDR1 DFQATT and CDR2 SNEGSKA (reference sequence). In nucleotides, the CDR3 is TGCAGTGCCCCTCAACAGGGGGCGTACGAGCAGTACTTC. Protein sequence: CSAPQQGAYEQYF.

CDR3 sequence reads: CSAAWGTDTQYF. The CDR3 nucleotides read TGCAGTGCGGCGTGGGGCACAGATACGCAGTATTTT. The rearrangement links TRBV20-1 to TRBJ2-3; D not certain. The germline gives CDR1 DFQATT, CDR2 SNEGSKA (reference sequence). The CDR3 covers 12 residues. Trimming cost V 6 bases and J 1 base, with 8 bases left between them.

The V gene is TRBV6-6, the J gene TRBJ1-5; 8 nucleotides align to TRBD1. V dropped 5 bases and J dropped 4; count of bases not matched to a gene: 7. Per germline, CDR1 MNHNY and CDR2 SVGAGI (reference sequence). This CDR3 spans 15 amino acids. CDR3 region: CASSLGGQGNQPQHF. CDR3 sequence (DNA): TGTGCCAGCAGTCTGGGAGGACAGGGTAATCAGCCCCAGCATTTT.

The chain carries TRBV9 and TRBJ1-2, with a weak D call TRBD1 (5 bases). Germline values: CDR1 SGDLS, CDR2 YYNGEE. V gave up 0 bases and J gave up 8 bases, with 20 bases separating them. This CDR3 has 16 amino acids. CDR3 protein: CASSVGVSGQKEGYTF. Written as DNA, the CDR3 is TGTGCCAGCAGCGTAGGAGTCTCGGGGCAGAAGGAGGGCTACACCTTC.

This clonotype came up once. V usage is TRBV29-1 and J usage is TRBJ1-3, with a tentative D call TRBD1 (5 bases). Germline assignment: CDR1 SQVTM and CDR2 ANQGSEA. This CDR3 comprises 14 residues. The ends were cut back, 7 bases at V and 0 bases at J, with 13 bases in the middle. The CDR3 region is CSAGDGSSGNTIYF. In DNA, the CDR3 is TGCAGCGCTGGGGACGGGAGCTCTGGAAACACCATATATTTT.

This clonotype was counted ten times or more. The gene calls are TRBV5-1 and TRBJ2-1; TRBD1 agrees at 9 bases. With 3 bases clipped from V and 7 bases from J, the junction kept 11 bases outside the gene matches. The CDR3 is made up of 16 amino acids. Germline CDR1 reads SGHRS; CDR2 reads YFSETQ. CDR3 DNA: TGCGCCAGCAGCTGGGGCGGGACAGGGTCTAGGAATGAGCAGTTCTTC. As protein: CASSWGGTGSRNEQFF.

This clonotype was recorded a few times. The chain combines TRBV6-1 with TRBJ2-7; D is perhaps TRBD1 (5 bases). The V gene lost 4 bases and the J gene lost 5 bases, with 24 bases spanning the gap. CDR3 length: 17 residues. Germline V lookup: CDR1 MNHNS, CDR2 SASEGT. CDR3 DNA: TGTGCCAGCAGTGCAGCGACAGTCCCCCTTGGATCCCACGAGCAGTACTTC. Translated, it gives CASSAATVPLGSHEQYF.

The chain is built from TRBV6-2 or TRBV6-3 and TRBJ2-6, with 8 bases lining up with TRBD1. CDR1 is MNHEY, CDR2 SVGEGT, per germline. Trimming cost V 7 bases and J 2 bases; bases outside gene matches: 10. This CDR3 spans 17 amino acids. Here the CDR3 reads CASIARGRGPGANVLTF. Here the CDR3 DNA reads TGTGCCAGCATAGCTCGAGGCAGGGGGCCTGGGGCCAACGTCCTGACTTTC.

For this clonotype: One junction end does not reproduce the germline sequence, and a read error may be involved. CDR3: CASSFLASGSRGPYNGQFF. Here the CDR3 DNA reads TGTGCCAGCAGCTTCTTGGCTAGCGGGAGTCGGGGACCCTACAATGGGCAGTTCTTC. V and J are TRBV7-8 and TRBJ2-1, with 10 bases matching TRBD2. This CDR3 contains 19 residues. Germline V gene lookup returns CDR1 SGHVS and CDR2 FQNEAQ.

In this sample, this clonotype turned up many times. This rearrangement joins TRBV29-1 to TRBJ2-5, with D perhaps matching TRBD2 (6 bases). With 2 bases removed from V and 5 bases from J, the gap between germline ends came to 15 bases. Looked up from germline, CDR1 is SQVTM and CDR2 is ANQGSEA. This CDR3 contains 14 residues. The CDR3 region has the DNA TGCAGCGTTGAATTTGGAGGGAGGACGGAGACCCAGTACTTC. Translation gives CSVEFGGRTETQYF.

This clonotype appeared a few times. The chain is built from TRBV11-2 and TRBJ2-3; D is perhaps TRBD2 (5 bases). The CDR3 spans 16 residues. Germline V gene lookup returns CDR1 SGHAT and CDR2 FQNNGV. V dropped 6 bases and J dropped 2 bases, with 18 bases sitting between them. The CDR3 sequence is CASRKGRGSLTDTQYF. Written as DNA, the CDR3 is TGTGCCAGCAGGAAAGGACGCGGGTCTCTCACAGATACGCAGTATTTT.

The sample holds a few counts of this clonotype. The J gene is TRBJ1-4, the V gene TRBV24-1; D unclear. Germline CDR1 is KGHDR and CDR2 is SFDVKD. This CDR3 has 13 amino acids. Trimming stripped 9 bases from V and 11 bases from J, with 18 bases between. The CDR3 bases are TGTGCCACCGCGGACCCGAGGGCGGCGAAACTGTTTTTT. It codes for CATADPRAAKLFF.